The 28 T cell receptor beta chains below come from one sample, sequenced in a study of blood T cell repertoires in COVID-19. The protocol was immunoSEQ multiplex PCR, while the TCRdb copy is restricted to in-frame clones and leaves out a portion. The table lists some 100,000 clones, more than 75% of them singletons. The sequencing sample was made of peripheral blood. These receptors originate from a man aged 30-40 years in a cohort sampled during active COVID-19.

The chain employs TRBV25-1 and TRBJ2-2; D is ambiguous. V lost 11 bases to trimming and J lost 1 base, with 11 bases between them. CDR3 length: 13 amino acids. Germline V gene sequence: CDR1 MGHDK, CDR2 SYGVNS. The CDR3 DNA follows: TGTGCCTCGTTGTGGCAGAACACCGGGGAGCTGTTTTTT. Residues: CASLWQNTGELFF.

DNA of the CDR3: TGTGCCAGCAGCCCACAAGACTCCGGACTAGCGGGGGGCGATACGCAGTATTTT. It specifies CASSPQDSGLAGGDTQYF. This sequence joins TRBV3-1 (or the pseudogene TRBV3-2) and TRBJ2-3; TRBD2 matches 14 bases. V dropped 4 bases and J dropped 6; count of bases not matched to a gene: 12. This CDR3 spans 18 amino acids. In germline, CDR1 is LGHDT, CDR2 YNNKEL (reference sequence).

DNA of the CDR3: TGTGCCTGGAGATGGGAGAGGGAGCAGTACTTC. Protein sequence: CAWRWEREQYF. This chain links TRBV30 with TRBJ2-7; possible D gene TRBD2, 5 bases. Germline V gives CDR1 GTSNPN, CDR2 SVGIG (reference sequence). V was trimmed by 3 bases and J by 7 bases, leaving 10 bases between them. The CDR3 spans 11 residues.

A remark on this clone: The junction departs from the called germline gene at one end, perhaps through a read error. The CDR3: CASSTRTGLKTEAFF. The DNA of the CDR3 is TGTGCCAGCAGCACCCGGACAGGGTTGAAGACTGAAGCTTTCTTT. The J gene is TRBJ1-1, the V gene TRBV11-2; TRBD1 aligns across 8 bases. The CDR3 covers 15 residues. Germline CDR1 and CDR2: SGHAT and FQNNGV.

The chain is built from TRBV4-1 and TRBJ1-6, with a weak D call TRBD1 (5 bases). Germline loops: CDR1 MGHRA, CDR2 YSYEKL. The CDR3 contains 16 residues. Trimming removed 1 base from V and 5 bases from J, with 12 bases in between. CDR3: CASSQGRGSDNSPLHF. The CDR3 DNA reads as TGCGCCAGCAGCCAAGGCCGGGGGTCGGATAATTCACCCCTCCACTTT.

This chain links TRBV5-6 with TRBJ2-5, with D perhaps TRBD2 (5 bases). Germline CDR1 SGHDT, CDR2 YYEEEE. Trimming shortened V by 3 bases and J by 4 bases, and 10 bases separated the two germline ends. CDR3 size: 13 residues. CDR3 protein: CASSSAGGETQYF. CDR3 nucleotide sequence: TGTGCCAGCAGCTCGGCGGGCGGAGAGACCCAGTACTTC.

CDR3 protein: CASSLTEFHEQFF. In DNA, the CDR3 is TGTGCCAGCAGTTTAACGGAGTTCCATGAGCAGTTCTTC. The chain carries TRBV27 and TRBJ2-1; D not certain. The CDR3 runs 13 residues. The germline CDR1 and CDR2 sequences are MNHEY and SMNVEV (reference sequence). V was trimmed by 2 bases and J by 8 bases, leaving 10 bases between them.

The chain is built from TRBV18 and TRBJ1-5; TRBD1 matches 7 bases. The CDR3 extends over 15 amino acids. The germline V gene has CDR1 KGHSH and CDR2 LQKENI. The junction had 13 bases not matched to a gene; V was cut back by 6 bases and J by 8 bases. In nucleotides, the CDR3 is TGTGCCAGCTCTTCGGGCACAGGGGTAGGGGAGCCCCAGCATTTT. Translated: CASSSGTGVGEPQHF. Full variable domain (remainder filled in from reference TRBV18 and TRBJ1-5): NAGVMQNPRHLVRRRGQEARLRCSPMKGHSHVYWYRQLPEEGLKFMVYLQKENIIDESGMPKERFSAEFPKEGPSILRIQQVVRGDSAAYFCASSSGTGVGEPQHFGDGTRLSIL.

This chain connects TRBV24-1 to TRBJ2-3; D might be TRBD1 (6 bases). CDR1 KGHDR and CDR2 SFDVKD come from the germline V gene. This CDR3 comprises 16 residues. The ends were cut back, 1 base at V and 0 bases at J, with 10 bases in the middle. The CDR3 protein is CATSDFEGGSTDTQYF. DNA of the CDR3: TGTGCCACCAGTGATTTTGAAGGGGGTAGCACAGATACGCAGTATTTT.

V usage is TRBV4-1 and J usage is TRBJ1-1; 7 bases line up with TRBD1. The ends lost 0 bases at V and 8 bases at J; junction bases unmatched: 6. Germline CDR1 and CDR2: MGHRA and YSYEKL. This CDR3 region has 14 residues. DNA of the CDR3: TGCGCCAGCAGCCAAGACCTGGACAGGAGAGAAGCTTTCTTT. It encodes CASSQDLDRREAFF.

The V call is TRBV4-2, the J call TRBJ2-3; 16 bases agree with TRBD2. V was pared by 4 bases and J by 6 bases, with 7 bases of the junction left unmatched. The V gene's germline CDR1 is LGHNA and CDR2 YNFKEQ. The CDR3 loop spans 17 amino acids. Written as DNA, the CDR3 is TGTGCCAGCAGCCGAGGGACTAGCGGGGGGGCTGAGGATACGCAGTATTTT. Protein sequence: CASSRGTSGGAEDTQYF.

The chain uses TRBV7-9 and TRBJ1-4; no clear D. Looked up from germline, CDR1 is SEHNR and CDR2 is FQNEAQ (reference sequence). The CDR3 runs 14 residues. Trimming shortened V by 3 bases and J by 5 bases, and 10 bases separated the two germline ends. CDR3 sequence: CASSFRKQNEKLFF. CDR3 nucleotide sequence: TGTGCCAGCAGCTTCCGAAAACAGAATGAAAAACTGTTTTTT.

This clone was recorded a few times. The V call is TRBV28, the J call TRBJ2-1, with 7 bases lining up with TRBD1. V trimming: 5 bases; J trimming: 7 bases; junction bases outside the gene matches: 8. This CDR3 has 14 residues. From germline, CDR1 is MDHEN and CDR2 SYDVKM. CDR3: CASSPWDRRNEQFF. The CDR3, as DNA: TGTGCCAGCAGTCCCTGGGACAGAAGGAATGAGCAGTTCTTC.

The genes are TRBV2 and TRBJ1-2; the D gene is possibly TRBD1 (5 bases). The V gene lost 7 bases and the J gene lost 2 bases, with 14 bases spanning the gap. Germline V gene sequence: CDR1 SNHLY, CDR2 FYNNEI. CDR3 size: 14 residues. The DNA of the CDR3 is TGTGCCAGCACGTCAGGGCCGTTGAACTATGGCTACACCTTC. The encoded protein is CASTSGPLNYGYTF.

This clone turned up a few times. V gene TRBV20-1 combines with J gene TRBJ1-6; TRBD1 aligns across 9 bases. The CDR3 is made up of 13 amino acids. Looked up from germline, CDR1 is DFQATT and CDR2 is SNEGSKA (reference sequence). V was clipped by 4 bases and J by 8 bases; unmatched bases: 3. CDR3 sequence reads: CSAIDRGDSPLHF. The DNA of the CDR3 is TGCAGTGCTATTGACAGGGGGGATTCACCCCTCCACTTT.

The sample holds one count of this clone. The chain carries TRBV5-4 and TRBJ1-2; 9 positions match TRBD1. Germline V gene lookup returns CDR1 SGHNT and CDR2 YYREEE (reference sequence). Trimming cost V 4 bases and J 7 bases; bases outside gene matches: 14. The CDR3 covers 16 residues. CDR3 protein: CASSDRGGTGISGYTF. The CDR3 coding sequence is TGTGCCAGCAGCGACAGGGGCGGGACAGGGATCTCTGGCTACACCTTC.

Here the CDR3 DNA reads TGTGCCAGCAGCGGCGACAGGGGGCACATTCAGTACTTC. Protein product: CASSGDRGHIQYF. This chain links TRBV7-2 with TRBJ2-4, with 10 bases identical to TRBD1. This CDR3 is 13 amino acids long. Unmatched junction bases numbered 3, after V lost 5 bases and J lost 8 bases. The germline CDR1 and CDR2 sequences are SGHTA and FQGNSA. Full variable domain (remainder filled in from reference TRBV7-2 and TRBJ2-4): GAGVSQSPSNKVTEKGKDVELRCDPISGHTALYWYRQSLGQGLEFLIYFQGNSAPDKSGLPSDRFSAERTGGSVSTLTIQRTQQEDSAVYLCASSGDRGHIQYFGAGTRLSVL.

V and J are TRBV7-3 and TRBJ2-3, with 9 bases matching TRBD2. Trimming cost V 0 bases and J 2 bases; bases outside gene matches: 3. Germline CDR1 reads SGHTA; CDR2 reads FQGTGA. The CDR3 consists of 16 residues. In DNA, the CDR3 is TGTGCCAGCAGCTTAACTGGCGGGGGGGCCACAGATACGCAGTATTTT. Its protein is CASSLTGGGATDTQYF. The full variable domain, rest sourced from reference TRBV7-3 and TRBJ2-3, is GAGVSQTPSNKVTEKGKYVELRCDPISGHTALYWYRQSLGQGPEFLIYFQGTGAADDSGLPNDRFFAVRPEGSVSTLKIQRTERGDSAVYLCASSLTGGGATDTQYFGPGTRLTVL.

The chain links TRBV11-2 to TRBJ2-3; D gene ambiguous. The length of the CDR3 is 14 residues. Looked up from germline, CDR1 is SGHAT and CDR2 is FQNNGV. Trimming took off 1 base at V and 2 bases at J, with 7 bases between the two ends. CDR3 in amino acids: CASSLGLPTDTQYF. CDR3 DNA: TGTGCCAGCAGCTTAGGTCTCCCCACAGATACGCAGTATTTT.

The DNA of the CDR3 is TGTGCCAGTAGTATGGAGGGACGGTACTATGGCTACACCTTC. Translating gives CASSMEGRYYGYTF. The chain uses TRBV19 and TRBJ1-2, with D possibly TRBD1 on 5 matching bases. V was clipped by 3 bases and J by 3 bases, with 11 bases between them. The CDR3 sequence is 14 residues long. Germline V gives CDR1 LNHDA, CDR2 SQIVND (reference sequence).

The V gene is TRBV7-2, the J gene TRBJ2-7; D is uncertain. V dropped 3 bases and J dropped 0 bases, with 12 bases sitting between them. CDR1 and CDR2 from the germline V gene are SGHTA and FQGNSA. This CDR3 is 15 amino acids long. CDR3 protein: CASSFWAETSYEQYF. CDR3 nucleotide sequence: TGTGCCAGCAGCTTTTGGGCAGAGACCTCCTACGAGCAGTACTTC. Full variable domain (outside the CDR3, taken from reference TRBV7-2 and TRBJ2-7): GAGVSQSPSNKVTEKGKDVELRCDPISGHTALYWYRQSLGQGLEFLIYFQGNSAPDKSGLPSDRFSAERTGGSVSTLTIQRTQQEDSAVYLCASSFWAETSYEQYFGPGTRLTVT.

CDR3 protein: CASSAGYSYEQYF. The CDR3 DNA is TGTGCCAGCAGCGCAGGGTATAGCTACGAGCAGTACTTC. This chain connects TRBV5-4 to TRBJ2-7, with D perhaps TRBD1 (5 bases). The germline gives CDR1 SGHNT, CDR2 YYREEE (reference sequence). V was trimmed by 4 bases and J by 3 bases, leaving 11 bases between them. The CDR3 extends over 13 amino acids. Complete variable domain (other parts from reference TRBV5-4 and TRBJ2-7): ETGVTQSPTHLIKTRGQQVTLRCSSQSGHNTVSWYQQALGQGPQFIFQYYREEENGRGNFPPRFSGLQFPNYSSELNVNALELDDSALYLCASSAGYSYEQYFGPGTRLTVT.

The CDR3 is CASRQLAGPYNEQFF. The CDR3 region has the DNA TGTGCCAGCAGACAACTAGCGGGGCCTTACAATGAGCAGTTCTTC. V gene TRBV2 combines with J gene TRBJ2-1, with 10 bases identical to TRBD2. CDR3 length equals 15 residues. The germline gives CDR1 SNHLY, CDR2 FYNNEI. The V and J ends lost 6 bases and 4 bases, in that order; junction bases with no gene match: 6.

The J gene is TRBJ1-4, the V gene TRBV18, with a weak D call TRBD1 (5 bases). This CDR3 is built from 15 residues. The germline CDR1 and CDR2 sequences are KGHSH and LQKENI. Trimming took off 2 bases at V and 5 bases at J, with 12 bases between the two ends. The CDR3 reads CASSPSAGRNEKLFF. DNA of the CDR3: TGTGCCAGCTCACCATCGGCAGGGCGCAATGAAAAACTGTTTTTT.

V gene TRBV29-1 combines with J gene TRBJ1-1; D unclear. Germline CDR1 reads SQVTM; CDR2 reads ANQGSEA. The V gene lost 7 bases and the J gene lost 6 bases, with 9 bases spanning the gap. The CDR3 has 10 residues. CDR3 sequence: CSAGGPEAFF. The CDR3 DNA reads as TGCAGCGCCGGAGGGCCTGAAGCTTTCTTT.

This chain links TRBV7-2 with TRBJ1-5, with D hard to call. The germline gives CDR1 SGHTA, CDR2 FQGNSA. The CDR3 loop spans 13 amino acids. Trimming removed 4 bases from V and 7 bases from J, with 11 bases in between. CDR3 DNA sequence: TGTGCCAGCAGCTCTTCCGTTGTCCAGCCCCAGCATTTT. This encodes CASSSSVVQPQHF.

V usage is TRBV7-9 and J usage is TRBJ2-3; 7 bases match TRBD2. The CDR3 extends over 17 amino acids. From germline, CDR1 is SEHNR and CDR2 FQNEAQ (reference sequence). V dropped 1 base and J dropped 2; count of bases not matched to a gene: 9. Here the CDR3 DNA reads TGTGCCAGCAGCTTAGGGCGAGCGGGGCCGAACACAGATACGCAGTATTTT. It is translated as CASSLGRAGPNTDTQYF.

The chain carries TRBV2 and TRBJ2-2, with D maybe TRBD1 (5 bases). Trimming left V 0 bases short and J 5 bases short, with 13 bases between. The CDR3 has 16 amino acids. The germline V gene has CDR1 SNHLY and CDR2 FYNNEI. The CDR3 loop reads CASSEASQGRTGELFF. The CDR3 coding sequence is TGTGCCAGCAGTGAAGCGTCGCAGGGTCGGACCGGGGAGCTGTTTTTT.